The 21 T cell receptor beta chains presented below share a single source sample, sequenced in a study of T cell responses to AZD1222 COVID-19 vaccine. Profiling relied on immunoSEQ multiplex PCR, and the TCRdb table lists in-frame clones only, not all of them. The sample includes about 85,000 clones, about 86% of them seen just once. Sequencing used peripheral blood, obtained on day 0 of AZD1222 vaccination. The source is an adult in good health.

The chain couples TRBV7-9 to TRBJ1-2, with TRBD1 matching over 8 bases. CDR1 is SEHNR and CDR2 is FQNEAQ in the germline V gene (reference sequence). Trimming at V came to 2 bases and at J to 8 bases, leaving 4 bases not matched to a gene. The length of the CDR3 is 13 residues. CDR3 loop: CASSLSGGRGYTF. The CDR3 DNA follows: TGTGCCAGCAGCTTATCAGGGGGCCGAGGCTACACCTTC.

The sample holds one count of this clone. This chain's CDR3 is CASSLKQGASEQYF. The CDR3 DNA is TGCGCCAGCAGCTTGAAACAGGGGGCGAGTGAGCAGTACTTC. The chain carries TRBV5-1 and TRBJ2-7; 9 bases map to TRBD1. This CDR3 region has 14 residues. In germline, CDR1 is SGHRS, CDR2 YFSETQ. The junction had 6 bases not matched to a gene; V was cut back by 1 base and J by 7 bases. The full variable domain, with the rest looked up from reference TRBV5-1 and TRBJ2-7, is KAGVTQTPRYLIKTRGQQVTLSCSPISGHRSVSWYQQTPGQGLQFLFEYFSETQRNKGNFPGRFSGRQFSNSRSEMNVSTLELGDSALYLCASSLKQGASEQYFGPGTRLTVT.

The chain recombines TRBV30 with TRBJ2-7, with a possible D match to TRBD1 (5 bases). Germline CDR1 is GTSNPN and CDR2 is SVGIG (reference sequence). CDR3 length: 12 residues. Trimming took off 5 bases at V and 1 base at J, with 9 bases between the two ends. CDR3 residues: CAWDSGSYEQYF. CDR3 bases: TGTGCCTGGGATTCAGGGTCCTACGAGCAGTACTTC. Based on the CDR3 plus reference TRBV30 and TRBJ2-7, the full variable domain is SQTIHQWPATLVQPVGSPLSLECTVEGTSNPNLYWYRQAAGRGLQLLFYSVGIGQISSEVPQNLSASRPQDRQFILSSKKLLLSDSGFYLCAWDSGSYEQYFGPGTRLTVT.

This chain links TRBV6-2 or TRBV6-3 with TRBJ1-5; D ambiguous. The V end was cut by 5 bases, the J end by 15 bases, with 17 bases between. Germline CDR1 reads MNHEY; CDR2 reads SVGEGT. There are 12 residues in the CDR3. The CDR3 spells CASSRSSGRGHF. The CDR3 region has the DNA TGTGCCAGCAGTCGTAGCTCCGGACGGGGGCATTTT.

The CDR3 nucleotides are TGTGCCAGCAGCCTTTACTCTGAGCAGTTCTTC. Translating gives CASSLYSEQFF. The J gene is TRBJ2-1, the V gene TRBV3-1 (or the pseudogene TRBV3-2); D remains ambiguous. Germline-derived CDR1 and CDR2 are LGHDT and YNNKEL (reference sequence). Trimming took off 4 bases at V and 9 bases at J, with 7 bases between the two ends. The CDR3 loop spans 11 amino acids.

The sample holds one count of this clone. This chain links TRBV25-1 with TRBJ2-2, with D possibly matching TRBD2 (6 bases). The CDR3 contains 15 residues. From germline, CDR1 is MGHDK and CDR2 SYGVNS. The V end was cut by 10 bases, the J end by 0 bases, with 15 bases between. The CDR3 DNA is TGTGCCACCACGCGGGGTAATGCGAACACCGGGGAGCTGTTTTTT. This sequence encodes CATTRGNANTGELFF.

This clone is a singleton in its sample. V usage is TRBV4-2 and J usage is TRBJ1-5; D is unresolved. The CDR3 contains 15 residues. The V gene lost 0 bases and the J gene lost 7 bases, with 13 bases spanning the gap. Per germline, CDR1 LGHNA and CDR2 YNFKEQ. The CDR3 sequence is CASSQDSAGGQPQHF. In DNA, the CDR3 is TGTGCCAGCAGCCAAGATAGTGCAGGTGGGCAGCCCCAGCATTTT.

Remarks on this clone: Relative to the germline gene, one junction end is altered; a read error may explain this. This chain joins TRBV28 and TRBJ1-3, with 8 bases aligning to TRBD1. Germline V gives CDR1 MDHEN, CDR2 SYDVKM. The CDR3 is made up of 15 amino acids. CDR3 protein: CASSLGQGAGNTIYF. The CDR3 DNA reads TGTGCCAGCAGTTTGGGTCAGGGGGCTGGGAACACCATATATTTT.

The V gene is TRBV5-6, the J gene TRBJ1-2, with D possibly being TRBD1 (6 bases). Deletions cut 4 bases from V and 4 bases from J, with 14 bases between. The V gene's germline CDR1 is SGHDT and CDR2 YYEEEE. CDR3 size: 14 residues. DNA for the CDR3: TGTGCCAGCAGCCCGTACAGGGTGAGCTATGGCTACACCTTC. Translating it yields CASSPYRVSYGYTF.

This chain links TRBV5-4 with TRBJ1-4, with 7 bases that match TRBD1. The CDR3 sequence is 15 residues long. Per germline, CDR1 SGHNT and CDR2 YYREEE (reference sequence). With 3 bases clipped from V and 5 bases from J, the junction kept 7 bases outside the gene matches. The CDR3, as DNA: TGTGCCAGCAGCTCATCGGCAGGGGGGAATGAAAAACTGTTTTTT. This gives the protein CASSSSAGGNEKLFF.

This sequence joins TRBV29-1 and TRBJ2-1, with D unclear. CDR1 and CDR2 from the germline V gene are SQVTM and ANQGSEA. The CDR3 length is 15 residues. Trimming pared 3 bases from V and 2 bases from J, leaving 14 bases between. This CDR3 is CSVDDAGQAYNEQFF. CDR3 bases: TGCAGCGTTGACGATGCAGGTCAGGCCTACAATGAGCAGTTCTTC.

This rearrangement joins TRBV14 to TRBJ2-2, with 7 bases matching TRBD1. V lost 5 bases and J lost 5; bases outside the gene matches: 8. Per the germline V gene, CDR1 is SGHDN and CDR2 is FVKESK. This CDR3 is built from 15 residues. CDR3 sequence: CASSDRARLTGELFF. CDR3 in DNA: TGTGCCAGCAGCGACAGGGCCCGGCTAACCGGGGAGCTGTTTTTT.

This clone has only a few counts. This sequence joins TRBV19 and TRBJ1-2; no reliable D call. CDR3 length: 14 amino acids. Germline V gene data show CDR1 as LNHDA and CDR2 as SQIVND (reference sequence). V gave up 5 bases and J gave up 0 bases, with 10 bases separating them. As DNA, the CDR3 is TGTGCCAGTAGTCTGAGGGAGACTAACTATGGCTACACCTTC. Amino acids: CASSLRETNYGYTF. The whole variable domain, remainder taken from reference TRBV19 and TRBJ1-2, is DGGITQSPKYLFRKEGQNVTLSCEQNLNHDAMYWYRQDPGQGLRLIYYSQIVNDFQKGDIAEGYSVSREKKESFPLTVTSAQKNPTAFYLCASSLRETNYGYTFGSGTRLTVV.

CDR3 nucleotides: TGTGCCAGCAGTGAAGGGACGGTCCTAAGCTCTGGGGCCAACGTCCTGACTTTC. Amino acid sequence: CASSEGTVLSSGANVLTF. The chain combines TRBV2 with TRBJ2-6; D unresolved. Germline loops: CDR1 SNHLY, CDR2 FYNNEI. This CDR3 has 18 amino acids. V was cut by 1 base and J by 0 bases, with 13 bases left in between.

Only a few counts were recorded for this clone. The chain links TRBV11-2 to TRBJ1-6, with a possible D match to TRBD1 (5 bases). V lost 3 bases and J 5 bases, leaving 14 bases between the germline ends. The length of the CDR3 is 16 residues. Germline V lookup: CDR1 SGHAT, CDR2 FQNNGV. The CDR3 loop is CASSFGTWLDNSPLHF. DNA for the CDR3: TGTGCCAGCAGCTTCGGGACGTGGCTCGATAATTCACCCCTCCACTTT.

V is TRBV28 and J is TRBJ2-5, with TRBD2 matching over 7 bases. V lost 2 bases to trimming and J lost 4 bases; unmatched junction nucleotides: 7. Germline assignment: CDR1 MDHEN and CDR2 SYDVKM. This CDR3 is built from 15 residues. Written as DNA, the CDR3 is TGTGCCAGCAGTTTACAAAGAGCGGGGACAGAGACCCAGTACTTC. Translated, it gives CASSLQRAGTETQYF.

The chain recombines TRBV6-1 with TRBJ1-1; a possible D gene is TRBD1 (6 bases). The ends were cut back, 0 bases at V and 3 bases at J, with 11 bases in the middle. Germline CDR1 MNHNS, CDR2 SASEGT. This CDR3 region has 15 residues. The CDR3 loop reads CASSEAGQGYTEAFF. The CDR3 DNA is TGTGCCAGCAGTGAAGCCGGCCAGGGGTACACTGAAGCTTTCTTT.

The V call is TRBV5-6, the J call TRBJ1-5; weak D call: TRBD1 (5 bases). V was clipped by 5 bases and J by 2 bases, with 11 bases between them. The CDR3 has 14 amino acids. Germline V CDR1 and CDR2: SGHDT, YYEEEE. The CDR3 loop reads CASSRWGRNQPQHF. DNA of the CDR3: TGTGCCAGCAGTAGATGGGGACGCAATCAGCCCCAGCATTTT. Drawing the rest from reference TRBV5-6 and TRBJ1-5, the complete variable domain is DAGVTQSPTHLIKTRGQQVTLRCSPKSGHDTVSWYQQALGQGPQFIFQYYEEEERQRGNFPDRFSGHQFPNYSSELNVNALLLGDSALYLCASSRWGRNQPQHFGDGTRLSIL.

The rearrangement links TRBV5-8 to TRBJ1-4, with 11 positions matching TRBD1. Trimming took 4 bases from V and 1 from J; bases not matched to a gene: 6. This CDR3 has 17 amino acids. Germline-derived CDR1 and CDR2 are SGHTS and YDEGEE. The CDR3 DNA follows: TGTGCCAGCAGCCCGAGGACAGGGGGCATAACTAATGAAAAACTGTTTTTT. Amino acids: CASSPRTGGITNEKLFF.

The chain is built from TRBV11-3 and TRBJ2-1, with TRBD1 identical over 9 bases. Trimming took 5 bases from V and 9 from J; bases not matched to a gene: 8. The CDR3 loop spans 14 amino acids. Germline V gives CDR1 SGHNT, CDR2 YENEEA. The CDR3: CASSTEQGAFEQFF. The DNA of the CDR3 is TGTGCCAGCAGCACTGAACAGGGGGCCTTTGAGCAGTTCTTC.

V and J are TRBV29-1 and TRBJ2-1; no firm D call. The V gene lost 7 bases and the J gene lost 0 bases, with 13 bases spanning the gap. This CDR3 spans 14 amino acids. Germline CDR1 SQVTM, CDR2 ANQGSEA. CDR3 coding DNA: TGCAGCGCTTCGCGTCCAAGCTCCTACAATGAGCAGTTCTTC. Its translation: CSASRPSSYNEQFF.